The source of this TCR beta chain is a study of regulatory T cells in long-lasting Graves disease. CDR1 is PRHDT and CDR2 is FYEKMQ in the germline V gene (reference sequence). Trimming removed 4 bases from V and 1 base from J; junction bases left unmatched: 4. CDR3 length: 14 amino acids. Arm-PCR with iRepertoire HTBI primers amplified the CDR3 regions for these TCR beta libraries. TCRdb reprocessed the multiplex PCR reads with MiXCR, giving one entry per CDR3 protein. The data show a few hundred thousand distinct CDR3 sequences, about 10% seen once. Time point in this sample: newly diagnosed GD, antithyroid drugs for less than 3 months. PBMC RNA served as the TCR library source. These data are also associated with another study on T cells in Graves' hyperthyroidism and ophthalmopathy. From that paper: Patients between 18 and 65 years old had hyperthyroidism, newly diagnosed and lasting under 2 months. Lactation, pregnancy, other autoimmune disease or uncontrolled infection led to exclusion of patients. Diagnosis rested on symptoms, serum thyroxine and TRAb, thyroid ultrasound, and orbital computed tomography. In blood, most of the thyroid clonotypes expanded above 0.001 were also present.

The origin of this receptor is a woman aged 18-29 years with Graves disease. The chain combines TRBV13 with TRBJ2-7, with 7 bases aligning to TRBD1. The source material was peripheral blood mononuclear cells (PBMCs), sampled at new diagnosis, from a patient treated with antithyroid drugs. CDR3 nucleotides: TGTGCCAGCAGCTACGACAGGGTTTCCTACGAGCAGTACTTC. Its protein is CASSYDRVSYEQYF.